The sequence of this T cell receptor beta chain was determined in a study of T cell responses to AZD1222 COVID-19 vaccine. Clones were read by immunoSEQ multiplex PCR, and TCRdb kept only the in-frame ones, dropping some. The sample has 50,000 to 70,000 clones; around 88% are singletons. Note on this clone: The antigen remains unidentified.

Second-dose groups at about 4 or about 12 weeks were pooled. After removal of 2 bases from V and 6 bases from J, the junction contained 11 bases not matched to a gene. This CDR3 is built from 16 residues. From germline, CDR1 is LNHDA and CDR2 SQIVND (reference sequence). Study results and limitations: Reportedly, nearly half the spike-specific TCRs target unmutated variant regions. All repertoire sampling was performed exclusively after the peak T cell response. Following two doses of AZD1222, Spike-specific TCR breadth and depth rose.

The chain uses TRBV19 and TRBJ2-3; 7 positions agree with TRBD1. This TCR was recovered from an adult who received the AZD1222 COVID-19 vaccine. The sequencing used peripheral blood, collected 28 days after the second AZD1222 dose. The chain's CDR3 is CASSIFGTDLRDTQYF. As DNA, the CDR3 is TGTGCCAGTAGTATATTTGGGACAGACCTCCGGGATACGCAGTATTTT.